This is a list of T cell receptor beta chains from one sample in a study of T cells after yellow fever vaccination. A single record per CDR3 protein comes from TCRdb applying MiXCR to the 5' RACE reads. The profile covers some 560,000 distinct CDR3 sequences, with about a sixth appearing a single time and approximately 15% taken by the ten largest. The material sequenced was PBMCs, taken around 5 days after the first yellow fever vaccination. Receptors originate from a man younger than 35 who received the YFV17D yellow fever vaccine. Both conserved end residues are part of each CDR3. Each record gives: V gene, J gene, D gene, clone size, CDR3 length, CDR3 DNA, CDR3 protein. The D gene is left open where the match is weak. Clone size is shown for a subset of rows, as once, few, many or a class of expanded clone.

TRBV12-5	TRBJ2-6	NA	NA	17	TGTGCTAGTGGTTTGGCTCACCGGGCCTCTGGGGCCAACGTCCTGACTTTC	CASGLAHRASGANVLTF
TRBV5-1	TRBJ2-7	NA	NA	15	TGCGCCAGCAGCCCCCGGGACACAAGCTCCTACGAGCAGTACTTC	CASSPRDTSSYEQYF
TRBV4-2	TRBJ2-7	NA	few	14	TGTGCCAGCAGCCCACCCGGACGGAACTACGAGCAGTACTTC	CASSPPGRNYEQYF
TRBV3-1	TRBJ1-6	TRBD1	NA	14	TGTGCCAGCAGAGGACAGGGCCCAGGGTCACCCCTCCACTTT	CASRGQGPGSPLHF
TRBV12-3/TRBV12-4	TRBJ2-3	TRBD1	NA	17	TGTGCCAGCAGTTTAGAAGGCCGACAGGGTGGGGCAGATACGCAGTATTTT	CASSLEGRQGGADTQYF
TRBV7-9	TRBJ1-4	NA	many	13	TGTGCCAGCAGCTTATGGCAAAATGAAAAACTGTTTTTT	CASSLWQNEKLFF
TRBV2	TRBJ2-3	TRBD2	many	16	TGTGCCAGCAGAGAGAAGCGGGGGGCGGCCGTGGATACGCAGTATTTT	CASREKRGAAVDTQYF
TRBV7-9	TRBJ1-5	NA	few	12	TGTGCCGGAGGGGATAGCAATCAGCCCCAGCATTTT	CAGGDSNQPQHF
TRBV4-3	TRBJ2-3	TRBD1	few	15	TGCGCCAGCAGCCAAGGACAGGGTTTCACAGATACGCAGTATTTT	CASSQGQGFTDTQYF
TRBV20-1	TRBJ2-1	TRBD2	NA	12	TGCAGCGGGGGGAGGGAAGGCGATGAGCAGTTCTTC	CSGGREGDEQFF
TRBV12-3/TRBV12-4	TRBJ1-5	NA	few	15	TGTGCCAGCAGTGGGTTGACAGGCGCAACTCAGCCCCAGCATTTT	CASSGLTGATQPQHF
TRBV7-2	TRBJ2-2	TRBD1	few	15	TGTGCCAGCAGCTTAGTCAGGGGGCTGCCCGGGGAGCTGTTTTTT	CASSLVRGLPGELFF
TRBV7-9	TRBJ2-2	TRBD1	NA	16	TGTGCCAGCAGCGTCTCGACAGGGAAGAGGTTGGGGGAGCTGTTTTTT	CASSVSTGKRLGELFF
TRBV5-1	TRBJ2-7	TRBD2	few	16	TGCGCCAGCAGCTTGACTAGCGGGGGGTCGTCGGGCGAGCAGTACTTC	CASSLTSGGSSGEQYF
TRBV7-7	TRBJ2-7	NA	many	13	TGTGCCAGCAGCTTAAGCCCAGGGAGGGAGCAGTACTTC	CASSLSPGREQYF
TRBV7-7	TRBJ2-5	NA	NA	13	TGTGCTAGCACCTCCGGCCCAGGAGAGACCCAGTACTTC	CASTSGPGETQYF
TRBV9	TRBJ2-3	NA	few	16	TGTGCCAGCAGCGTAGAGGGGCGGGGTGGCACAGATACGCAGTATTTT	CASSVEGRGGTDTQYF
TRBV12-3/TRBV12-4	TRBJ1-6	NA	NA	13	TGTGCCAGCAGCAACGGGGGGGGCTCACCCCTCCACTTT	CASSNGGGSPLHF
TRBV20-1	TRBJ1-5	NA	few	13	TGCAGTGCTACCGACAGGCTTAATCAGCCCCAGCATTTT	CSATDRLNQPQHF
TRBV12-3/TRBV12-4	TRBJ2-1	NA	NA	15	TGTGCCAGCAGTTCGGGGGCCCTGAACTACAATGAGCAGTTCTTC	CASSSGALNYNEQFF
TRBV7-9	TRBJ2-7	NA	few	15	TGTGCCAGCAGCTTAGCGAAGTGGGGTGGGTACGAGCAGTACTTC	CASSLAKWGGYEQYF
TRBV7-9	TRBJ2-1	NA	NA	14	TGTGCCAGCAGCTTAGAGGGTCGGTACAATGAGCAGTTCTTC	CASSLEGRYNEQFF
TRBV4-3	TRBJ2-3	NA	NA	13	TGCGCCAGCAGACAAGATAACTCAGATACGCAGTATTTT	CASRQDNSDTQYF
TRBV5-4	TRBJ2-5	TRBD2	NA	17	TGTGCCAGCAGCGGAGGGACTAGCGGGGGCTGGGGGGAGACCCAGTACTTC	CASSGGTSGGWGETQYF
TRBV30	TRBJ2-3	TRBD2	few	15	TGTGCCTGGAGTAAGGTTGCGGGGGTTACAGATACGCAGTATTTT	CAWSKVAGVTDTQYF
TRBV23-1	TRBJ2-2	NA	NA	19	TGCGCCAGCAGTCCTACACCCGCTGCCGGGACAACTTTCACCGGGGAGCTGTTTTTT	CASSPTPAAGTTFTGELFF
TRBV19	TRBJ1-5	NA	NA	13	TGTGCCAGTAGGGGGGGGATCTTACAGCCCCAGCATTTT	CASRGGILQPQHF
TRBV6-6	TRBJ1-5	NA	many	13	TGTGCCAGCAGTTCAGGGCCCAATCAGCCCCAGCATTTT	CASSSGPNQPQHF
TRBV6-2/TRBV6-3	TRBJ1-6	NA	NA	16	TGTGCCAGCGGCGGACAGACACATGATTATAATTCACCCCTCCACTTT	CASGGQTHDYNSPLHF
TRBV7-3	TRBJ2-2	NA	NA	13	TGTGCCAGCAGCCGGGGATCGGCCGGGGAGCTGTTTTTT	CASSRGSAGELFF
TRBV18	TRBJ1-1	NA	NA	14	TGTGCCAGCGCGACTGCGGCGTTGGGCACTGAAGCTTTCTTT	CASATAALGTEAFF
TRBV5-1	TRBJ2-2	TRBD2	few	21	TGCGCCAGCAGCCGCCGCCCCCCCACGCTTAAAGCGGGGGGGCAATCCGGGGAGCTGTTTTTT	CASSRRPPTLKAGGQSGELFF
TRBV5-1	TRBJ1-2	NA	NA	14	TGCGCCAGCAGCGGCGACAGGCACCCAGCCGTCTACACCTTC	CASSGDRHPAVYTF
TRBV29-1	TRBJ1-2	NA	few	13	TGCAGCGTTGCCCAACAGGTTAACTATGGCTACACCTTC	CSVAQQVNYGYTF
TRBV9	TRBJ2-1	TRBD2	NA	17	TGTGCCAGCAGCGTAGCTAGCGGGGGGGCCCGATACAATGAGCAGTTCTTC	CASSVASGGARYNEQFF
TRBV3-1	TRBJ2-7	NA	once	16	TGTGCCAGCAGCCTCAAAGGCGGCGGGGGCGGCCACGAGCAGTACTTC	CASSLKGGGGGHEQYF
TRBV18	TRBJ1-1	NA	NA	14	TGTGCCAGCTCACCGCAACAGCGGGACACTGAAGCTTTCTTT	CASSPQQRDTEAFF
TRBV12-3/TRBV12-4	TRBJ1-5	NA	few	16	TGTGCCAGCAGTTTAAGGGGGTCGGGTAGCAATCAGCCCCAGCATTTT	CASSLRGSGSNQPQHF
TRBV19	TRBJ2-1	TRBD2	few	16	TGTGCCAGTAGTAAGGGAGCTAGCGGCTCCTACAATGAGCAGTTCTTC	CASSKGASGSYNEQFF
TRBV4-1	TRBJ1-1	NA	NA	13	TGCGCCAGCAGCCAACTGGGAGTCACTGAAGCTTTCTTT	CASSQLGVTEAFF
TRBV30	TRBJ1-3	NA	few	12	TGTGCCTGGAAAGGGTCTGGAAACACCATATATTTT	CAWKGSGNTIYF
TRBV25-1	TRBJ1-3	NA	few	14	TGTGCCAGCAGTGATTCAAGATCTGGAAACACCATATATTTT	CASSDSRSGNTIYF
TRBV28	TRBJ1-6	NA	few	16	TGTGCCACTTACACGGGACCGAAGATCTATAATTCACCCCTCCACTTT	CATYTGPKIYNSPLHF
TRBV6-1	TRBJ1-5	TRBD1	few	14	TGTGCCAGCACCCGGACAGGGGAAAATCAGCCCCAGCATTTT	CASTRTGENQPQHF
TRBV7-2	TRBJ2-1	NA	few	15	TGTGCCAGCAGCCCAACGGCCTTCTCCTACAATGAGCAGTTCTTC	CASSPTAFSYNEQFF
TRBV7-9	TRBJ1-2	TRBD1	many	13	TGTGCCAGCAGCCTAGGGACAGCTTATGGCTACACCTTC	CASSLGTAYGYTF
TRBV10-3	TRBJ2-2	TRBD2	few	17	TGTGCCATCAGTGGATACCTAGCGGGGGGGCCCCCCGGGGAGCTGTTTTTT	CAISGYLAGGPPGELFF
TRBV7-9	TRBJ1-1	NA	NA	15	TGTGCCAGCAGCTTAGTCGGGTTGGGGAACACTGAAGCTTTCTTT	CASSLVGLGNTEAFF
TRBV5-6	TRBJ1-6	TRBD1	NA	15	TGTGCCAGCAGCTGGGACAGGACCAGGGGTTCACCCCTCCACTTT	CASSWDRTRGSPLHF
TRBV19	TRBJ1-5	NA	few	14	TGTGCCAGTAGTACGCTCGGAGGCAGTCAGCCCCAGCATTTT	CASSTLGGSQPQHF
TRBV5-6	TRBJ1-4	NA	NA	14	TGTGCCAGTGGGGCCATGACAACTAATGAAAAACTGTTTTTT	CASGAMTTNEKLFF
TRBV12-3/TRBV12-4	TRBJ1-3	TRBD1	few	16	TGTGCCAGCAGTCCGAGTGACAGGGTTGGTGGAAACACCATATATTTT	CASSPSDRVGGNTIYF
TRBV24-1	TRBJ1-5	TRBD1	NA	14	TGTGCCACCCCGCAGGGGGCAAGCAATCAGCCCCAGCATTTT	CATPQGASNQPQHF
TRBV20-1	TRBJ2-2	NA	NA	12	TGCAGTGCTAGTGACGGTCCCGGGGAGCTGTTTTTT	CSASDGPGELFF